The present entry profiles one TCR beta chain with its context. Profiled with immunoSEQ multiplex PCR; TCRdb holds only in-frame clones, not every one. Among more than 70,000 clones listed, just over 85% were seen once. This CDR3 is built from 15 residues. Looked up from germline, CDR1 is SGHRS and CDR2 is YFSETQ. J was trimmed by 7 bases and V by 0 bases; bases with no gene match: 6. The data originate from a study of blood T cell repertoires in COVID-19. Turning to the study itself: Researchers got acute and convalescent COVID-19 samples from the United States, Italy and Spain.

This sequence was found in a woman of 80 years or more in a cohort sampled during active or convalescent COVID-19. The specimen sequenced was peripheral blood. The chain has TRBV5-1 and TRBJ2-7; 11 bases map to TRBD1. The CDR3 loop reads CASSLAGDRGNEQYF. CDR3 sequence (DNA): TGCGCCAGCAGCTTGGCCGGGGACAGGGGGAATGAGCAGTACTTC.